This T cell receptor beta chain emerged from a study of cytomegalovirus exposure and HLA in healthy donors (dated by TCRdb to about 2017). Background on the whole study: According to an earlier analysis of around 600 of the donors, roughly 180 million T cells yielded 100 million or so unique TCR beta sequences and around 280 Gb of sequence data. An early release that covered some 640 HLA-typed donors contained approximately 300 gigabases of sequencing data and some 87 million unique TCR sequences. Among the roughly 390 genotyped donors, around 81% belonged to the genetic ancestry cluster associated with self-reported Caucasian donors. The study was designed to test whether signatures of past pathogen exposure could be identified by cataloging public T cell receptors. The study profiled the T cell repertoires of 550 to 700 subjects by immunosequencing and related them to cytomegalovirus serostatus. Besides the first cohort of hundreds of subjects, a separate validation cohort made up of 120 different subjects was used. The study combined high-throughput TCR immunosequencing, statistical association of individual TCRs with disease status, and machine learning to predict cytomegalovirus infection status. A later analysis re-analyzed previously published TCR beta repertoires from 550 to 700 donors and added high-resolution HLA genotyping to study TCR occurrence patterns. In the later analysis, no new phenotypic data were used to find candidate immune exposures; instead, reliance was placed on TCR beta sequences and their occurrence across donors. To decide whether each TCR beta V gene segment behaved as functional or pseudogenic, an earlier analysis of 587 of the donors relied on high-throughput TCR beta sequencing. Donor age, sex, ethnicity and CMV serostatus were compiled together with the repertoire data. Genome-wide SNP genotypes for about three fifths of the roughly 670 donors were used in a later genetic analysis, which treated that subset as a discovery cohort. All discovery cohort repertoires had been generated on a single sequencing platform. HLA typing covered class I and class II loci at four-digit resolution. Typing coverage varied by locus: roughly 620-630 donors for A, B, C, DRB1 and DQB1; some 520 for DQA1; 600 to 610 for DPA1; approximately 470 for DPB1. Roughly five DR-DQ haplotypes were treated as single units for association and clustering because of strong linkage in the cohort. On average, 235,054 unique TCR beta nucleotide sequences were sequenced per donor among 398 genotyped donors of the cohort, with roughly 18% of those sequences being non-productive.

Reading the germline V gene gives CDR1 SNHLY and CDR2 FYNNEI. The CDR3 covers 15 residues, taking in both the cysteine and the phenylalanine. Of all the DNA, just the CDR3 is kept, 45 bases in frame from base 1. V is trimmed back by 4 bases and J by 4 bases, and the junction contains 6 bases that no gene match accounts for. Study-wide findings and limitations: A group of highly shared sequence variants was considered likely to be a technical artifact of the sequencing pipeline. In a later analysis, several top co-occurrence clusters were reported to appear linked to parvovirus B19, influenza, CMV and Epstein-Barr virus. A later analysis found that TCR association rates varied across HLA loci, with DRB1 alleles showing the most associated TCRs and HLA-C alleles the fewest. Most TCR sequences were observed very rarely across donors, whereas some public TCRs were present in many individuals. In vitro tests confirmed that a few of the cytomegalovirus-associated TCR beta chains recognize cytomegalovirus antigens. In a later analysis, HLA-associated TCR beta chains showed more clonal expansion and lower generation probabilities than non-associated chains that were equally common. In this cohort, only TCR beta chains were sequenced, and detectable features were limited by the absence of alpha or paired-chain data. A total of 150 or so TCR beta chains were listed by the study as associated with cytomegalovirus. Cytomegalovirus status was reported to be diagnosed by the classifier with high specificity and sensitivity in both the original and validation cohorts. According to the authors, the approach could potentially be generalized to other disease states and immunological phenotypes. HLA typing was unavailable for some donors at each locus, so association tests used only the typed subset. Compared with the roughly 710-donor mean, donors in an Asian-associated ancestry cluster had fewer N-insertions in productive TCRs, according to a later genetic analysis. The earlier analysis of some 560 of the donors excluded seventeen rarely observed V segments, including chromosome 9 orphons, because counts were too low. An association between a missense DCLRE1C variant and V-gene and J-gene trimming of TCR beta chains was found in a later genetic analysis and replicated in an independent cohort. For the cohort, immune exposure information was limited to CMV serostatus. In a later analysis, most CMV-associated TCR beta chains were found to appear HLA-restricted, with HLA associations seemingly driven largely by CMV exposure. When HLA alleles, especially DR and DQ, strongly co-occurred, attributing TCR associations to individual alleles was difficult. A later analysis associated 15,000 or so TCR beta sequences with specific HLA alleles at a false discovery rate of 0.05. Some IMGT-functional V segments, including TRBV6-2 and TRBV6-3, could not be told apart with the 87-base-pair reads, so those segments were excluded. In an earlier analysis of some 500 of the donors, most TCR beta V segments appeared in productive rearrangements about 90% or about 30% of the time, broadly matching IMGT annotations. Correlated functional status among segregating V segments might be attributable to linkage disequilibrium, but an unknown experimental factor could not be ruled out. Presence/absence analyses assumed roughly uniform sequencing depth across donors, an assumption that may not hold. A further reported finding was that TCR beta sequences accurately predicted the HLA-A and HLA-B alleles for most subjects in the first cohort.

Library preparation used the immunoSEQ multiplex PCR assay. A mixture of 60 forward primers for TCR Vbeta segments and 13 reverse primers for TCR Jbeta segments was used in the multiplex PCR. Amplification of the CDR3 region of rearranged TCR beta genes was performed with a multiplex PCR assay on genomic DNA. The amplified TCR beta libraries were sequenced on the Illumina HiSeq System as 87-base-pair reads. The original pipeline was this. In a later analysis, tens of millions of unique TCR beta chains were counted across the approximately 640 repertoires, and about 10 million of these chains were shared by at least two donors. To remove PCR and sequencing errors, raw reads were error-corrected and collapsed into unique sequences using a nearest-neighbor algorithm that merged closely related sequences. Alignment of CDR3 sequences to IMGT reference sequences was used to assign V, D and J gene segments. Each retained sequence needed at least a six-nucleotide match to both a V gene segment and a J gene segment. A rearrangement counted as productive if the CDR3 had no stop codons and remained in frame with V and J, and every other rearrangement counted as non-productive. CDR3 was defined by IMGT convention, running from the second conserved V-encoded cysteine to the conserved J-encoded phenylalanine. The earlier analysis of roughly 590 of the donors excluded sequences that lacked an unambiguous match to a single V gene segment. An earlier analysis of almost 600 of the donors classified V segments as functional when productive rearrangements were above 56.7% and as segregating when the standard deviation between donors was above 5%. To diagnose cytomegalovirus status from the catalog of TCR beta chain sequences, a statistical classification framework was built. In a later analysis, TCR nucleotide sequences were compared against IMGT/GENE-DB human TR gene sequences so that V and J genes could be assigned. The TCRdist pipeline was used in a later analysis to assign CDR3 sequences and most-parsimonious VDJ recombination scenarios. In a later analysis, each TCR beta chain was defined by its CDR3 amino acid sequence together with its V-gene family, and reads without a unique V-gene family were excluded. In a later analysis, 450 to 600 highly shared, low-generation-probability nucleotide sequences were removed to address suspected cross-contamination and a sequencing artifact. In a later analysis, a clonal expansion index was calculated for each public chain from normalized within-repertoire ranks of inferred template counts. In a later analysis, generation probabilities were computed with a VDJ recombination model fitted to out-of-frame rearrangements, and the resulting probabilities were checked against IGoR. Hypergeometric tests were used in a later analysis to score TCR-TCR, TCR-HLA and TCR-CMV co-occurrence, with a repertoire-size bias correction applied to the TCR pairs. False discovery rates were estimated in a later analysis by permuting HLA or CMV assignments 20 times. A later analysis grouped co-occurring TCRs with DBSCAN, adding TCRdist sequence similarity when clustering within HLA-allele-positive subsets. Co-occurrence clustering excluded repertoires with fewer than 30,000 or more than 120,000 public chains, plus five with anomalous nucleotide sharing. TCRdb limited this immuneACCESS table to in-frame rearrangements with V and J called. A share of clones is missing; checked studies link under half to unresolved V genes, and the rest is unexplained. The DNA was the basis for D and trimming; V, J and clone size are from that table. The sample table lists 82,000 or so clones, approximately 74% of them with a count of one. The ten most abundant clones make up 6% to 8% of the sample.

The cohort consisted of fewer than 700 healthy bone marrow donors. At the time of sampling, all cohort members were nominally healthy, though unrecorded immune exposures were likely present. The donor tested CMV seropositive, placing the donor among the 250 to 350 seropositive members of the cohort. Each donor provided a peripheral blood sample, and peripheral blood mononuclear cells were used for TCR beta sequencing. The Qiagen DNeasy Blood Extraction Kit was used to extract genomic DNA from the blood cell samples. Only one count was recorded for this clone. Its antigen target is currently unknown. Base-call qualities are not available, and no considerably larger clone is one nucleotide away.

The receptor chain draws on TRBV2 and TRBJ2-2; 7 central nucleotides agree with TRBD2. Sequenced: PBMCs. This TCR came from a woman between 45 and 65 years old in good health and CMV-seropositive. The base sequence is TGTGCCAGCAGTGCAGGCGGGAGAGGCACCGGGGAGCTGTTTTTT. Its protein product is CASSAGGRGTGELFF.